These T cell receptor beta chains were read from a single sample in a study of blood T cell repertoires in COVID-19. The assay was immunoSEQ multiplex PCR, and TCRdb's table has in-frame clones only and misses some. The repertoire includes some 350,000 clones, about 90% of them detected once, and under 3% sits in the top ten. Sequences were obtained from PBMCs or T cells enriched from blood (not recorded which). Receptors originate from a woman aged 25 to 45 who had recovered from COVID-19. Each CDR3 is given with its conserved first and last residue. The order of the fields is D gene, clone size, J gene, V gene, CDR3 protein, CDR3 DNA. The D gene is left open where the match is weak. Some rows have no size entry. The others give once, few or many, or a class for an expanded clone.

NA,NA,TRBJ1-1,TRBV15,CATSRWTAGHTEAFF,TGTGCCACCAGCAGATGGACGGCGGGGCACACTGAAGCTTTCTTT
TRBD1,few,TRBJ1-1,TRBV7-2,CASSSPGTGIKAFF,TGTGCCAGCAGCTCCCCCGGGACAGGGATAAAAGCTTTCTTT
TRBD2,NA,TRBJ2-5,TRBV19,CASSLQGLAGEETQYF,TGTGCCAGTAGTCTCCAGGGACTAGCGGGAGAAGAGACCCAGTACTTC
TRBD1,once,TRBJ2-1,TRBV16,CASSHVDRAPYNEQFF,TGTGCCAGCAGCCACGTCGACAGGGCCCCTTACAATGAGCAGTTCTTC
NA,NA,TRBJ2-7,TRBV28,CASTLGYSSSYEQYF,TGTGCCAGCACCCTCGGGTATTCTAGCTCCTACGAGCAGTACTTC
TRBD2,NA,TRBJ2-1,TRBV6-5,CASSSGLAGEQFF,TGTGCCAGCAGTTCGGGACTAGCCGGTGAGCAGTTCTTC
TRBD1,NA,TRBJ2-7,TRBV5-4,CASSTGAGQGIYEQYF,TGTGCCAGCAGCACCGGGGCGGGACAGGGAATTTACGAGCAGTACTTC
TRBD2,once,TRBJ2-1,TRBV27,CASSWEGSSYNEQFF,TGTGCCAGCAGTTGGGAGGGAAGCTCCTACAATGAGCAGTTCTTC
TRBD1,NA,TRBJ2-2,TRBV4-1,CASSRGTVPSNTGELFF,TGCGCCAGCAGCCGGGGGACAGTACCATCGAACACCGGGGAGCTGTTTTTT
TRBD1,NA,TRBJ1-2,TRBV5-8,CASSAQWDRGVYTF,TGTGCCAGCAGCGCCCAGTGGGACAGGGGCGTCTACACCTTC
NA,NA,TRBJ2-5,TRBV7-9,CASSLGASRQETQYF,TGTGCCAGCAGCTTAGGAGCGTCACGCCAAGAGACCCAGTACTTC
TRBD1,few,TRBJ2-3,TRBV7-9,CASSFDRGDTQYF,TGTGCCAGCAGCTTCGACAGGGGTGATACGCAGTATTTT
TRBD2,NA,TRBJ2-5,TRBV6-5,CASKWSWGGKETQYF,TGTGCCAGCAAGTGGTCATGGGGGGGAAAAGAGACCCAGTACTTC
NA,NA,TRBJ1-2,TRBV30,CAWALNPGAGYTF,TGTGCCTGGGCCCTCAACCCAGGGGCTGGCTACACCTTC
NA,NA,TRBJ2-5,TRBV12-3/TRBV12-4,CASSGGFGTQYF,TGTGCCAGCAGTGGCGGTTTTGGGACCCAGTACTTC
NA,NA,TRBJ1-2,TRBV19,CASSMGRGGNYGYTF,TGTGCCAGTAGTATGGGACGCGGGGGGAACTATGGCTACACCTTC
NA,NA,TRBJ2-7,TRBV6-5,CASNPQVFSYEQYF,TGTGCCAGCAACCCACAGGTATTCTCCTACGAGCAGTACTTC
TRBD2,once,TRBJ2-5,TRBV28,CASSPRLAGAQETQYF,TGTGCCAGCAGTCCACGACTAGCGGGGGCCCAAGAGACCCAGTACTTC
NA,NA,TRBJ1-1,TRBV9,CASSVEEGRVTEAFF,TGTGCCAGCAGCGTAGAGGAGGGTCGGGTCACTGAAGCTTTCTTT
NA,once,TRBJ2-3,TRBV5-1,CASSLDTGSTDTQYF,TGCGCCAGCAGCTTGGATACGGGAAGCACAGATACGCAGTATTTT
NA,NA,TRBJ1-1,TRBV6-5,CASTGLATEAFF,TGTGCCAGTACGGGACTCGCCACTGAAGCTTTCTTT
TRBD1,NA,TRBJ1-2,TRBV3-1/TRBV3-2,CASSRDRYYGYTF,TGTGCCAGCAGCCGGGACAGATACTATGGCTACACCTTC
NA,NA,TRBJ1-5,TRBV6-5,CASSFGQSGNQPQHF,TGTGCCAGCAGTTTTGGACAGTCAGGCAATCAGCCCCAGCATTTT
NA,NA,TRBJ2-1,TRBV3-1/TRBV3-2,CASSPSFAGGSYNEQFF,TGTGCCAGCAGCCCCTCCTTTGCCGGGGGCTCCTACAATGAGCAGTTCTTC
TRBD2,NA,TRBJ2-3,TRBV11-2,CASKHPSGRGADTQYF,TGTGCCAGCAAGCACCCCAGCGGGAGGGGTGCAGATACGCAGTATTTT
NA,NA,TRBJ2-3,TRBV4-1,CASSPRVGGATDTQYF,TGCGCCAGCAGCCCTAGGGTGGGAGGAGCCACAGATACGCAGTATTTT
TRBD1,NA,TRBJ1-1,TRBV10-3,CAIRPGTGKSGAEAFF,TGTGCCATCAGACCCGGGACAGGGAAGTCGGGGGCTGAAGCTTTCTTT
NA,NA,TRBJ1-2,TRBV5-1,CASSSRTAGLESYTF,TGCGCCAGCAGCAGCAGGACAGCCGGCCTTGAGAGCTACACCTTC
TRBD2,NA,TRBJ2-5,TRBV29-1,CSVVRERGLYGETQYF,TGCAGCGTTGTTAGGGAGCGGGGGTTGTATGGAGAGACCCAGTACTTC
NA,once,TRBJ1-5,TRBV15,CATSTYGGFQPQHF,TGTGCCACCAGCACCTATGGAGGGTTTCAGCCCCAGCATTTT
NA,NA,TRBJ2-3,TRBV5-1,CASSWGLGASTDTQYF,TGCGCCAGCAGCTGGGGACTCGGCGCGAGCACAGATACGCAGTATTTT
TRBD1,NA,TRBJ1-2,TRBV3-1/TRBV3-2,CASSQAGTAYTF,TGTGCCAGCAGCCAAGCGGGGACAGCGTACACCTTC
NA,NA,TRBJ2-5,TRBV2,CASSQLKETQYF,TGTGCCAGCAGTCAACTAAAAGAGACCCAGTACTTC
NA,once,TRBJ1-2,TRBV13,CASSLYGGEGYTF,TGTGCCAGCAGCTTATACGGGGGTGAGGGCTACACCTTC
TRBD2,NA,TRBJ2-7,TRBV19,CASSITLAGDEQYF,TGTGCCAGTAGTATAACACTAGCGGGAGACGAGCAGTACTTC
NA,NA,TRBJ1-2,TRBV7-9,CASSLGTTTAYGYTF,TGTGCCAGCAGCCTAGGGACAACTACCGCCTATGGCTACACCTTC
NA,NA,TRBJ1-3,TRBV28,CASRGGINTIYF,TGTGCCAGCAGGGGAGGTATCAACACCATATATTTT
TRBD2,NA,TRBJ2-7,TRBV5-6,CASSLRAGGPVLPYEQYF,TGTGCCAGCAGCTTGCGAGCGGGGGGGCCTGTTCTCCCCTACGAGCAGTACTTC